This record concerns one T cell receptor (beta chain) sequence. It lacks a known antigen. No much larger clone exists at a distance of one base, and base qualities are not known. The trim is 3 bases for V and 5 bases for J, with a gap of 10 bases between the germline ends. The CDR3 spans 13 residues, from the cysteine through the phenylalanine. Only the CDR3 DNA stays, 39 bases, in frame from base 1. CDR1 and CDR2 are drawn from the germline V gene: SGHVS, FNYEAQ. From each donor, a single peripheral blood sample of 90 to 150 mL on average was drawn into heparinised tubes. A BD FACSAria II and a panel including CD45RO, CCR7, CD25, CD127, CD95 and CD27 were used to sort naive, central memory, regulatory and stem cell-like memory CD4+ T cells. All sorted populations exceeded 95% purity. PBMCs were isolated right away by Lymphoprep density gradient centrifugation and were stained directly, without culture. To minimize batch effects, samples were stained and sorted in pairs, one healthy donor with one patient per experiment.

These data originate in a study of beta chain features in type 1 diabetes (dated by TCRdb to 2016 to 2018). As for the study more broadly: Mean age, gender distribution, total cell number and subset yield were not different between patients and healthy donors. Regulatory and stem cell-like memory subsets were isolated from only 8 patients and about 8 healthy donors, whereas naive and central memory subsets came from all 30 or so donors. In the study, recently diagnosed type 1 diabetes patients and matched healthy donors were compared on the TCRB repertoires of their sorted circulating CD4+ T cell subsets. Across all samples, some 100,000,000 sorted cells were examined, and cell number per subset correlated strongly with RNA yield. Study-level results and caveats: Sequencing cDNA rather than genomic DNA could over-represent highly expressing activated cells, although activation and CD3 levels did not differ between groups. PCR might favor shorter templates, but patient and control samples were amplified and corrected together, so any skew would affect both groups equally. Only small numbers of individuals were included in the HLA sub-analyses, which left unresolved whether HLA type had any influence on TCRB rearrangement. A moderate but significant shortening of TCRB CDR3 length was observed in type 1 diabetes patients in all four CD4+ subsets. Naive, central memory and regulatory TCRB repertoires appeared to be more similar among patients than among healthy donors. Fewer insertions and more nucleotide deletions at VDJ recombination sites were observed in patients with type 1 diabetes, implying thymic rearrangement abnormalities.

All of the isolated RNA was reverse transcribed with the High Capacity cDNA Reverse Transcription Kit, so expressed TCRB transcripts were sequenced. Naive, central memory and regulatory T cell samples underwent deep immunoSEQ sequencing, averaging approximately 3.3 million total reads per sample. After sorted cells were lysed in RLT buffer, RNA was extracted with DNase-treated RNeasy Micro or Mini kits, with the choice depending on cell number. Each cell subset was processed on its own to prevent cross-contamination, while patient and healthy donor samples were processed together. TCRB sequences were amplified from cDNA with the immunoSEQ multiplex PCR, producing 87-bp fragments spanning the CDR3 region. The amplicons were sequenced using the Illumina HiSeq platform. In the paper's pipeline: Synthetic template baselines were used to correct PCR bias computationally, reads within Hamming distance 2 were collapsed together, and singletons that could not be merged were discarded. Reads were aligned to IMGT to assign V, D and J genes, CDR3 length, and insertions or deletions at six rearrangement sites. Within each subset, clonotype counts were normalized to the number of sorted cells before true diversity and Gini coefficients were calculated with the tcR R package. The overlap coefficient, calculated on TCRB nucleotide sequences, was used to quantify repertoire sharing. As a proxy for the pre-selection repertoire, out-of-frame TCRB sequences from naive cells were analyzed. The table was pulled from immuneACCESS by TCRdb, which kept in-frame rearrangements only. Such tables lose some clones; where checked, under half of the loss comes from unresolved V genes, and the rest has no known cause. Clone size and the V and J calls come from that table; the DNA yielded D and trimming. The sample yields fewer than 300,000 clones; roughly 10% were counted once. Around 0.017% of the sample goes to the ten largest clones.

The sequence was collected from a man aged 25-45 years with type 1 diabetes. Recombination connected TRBV7-6 to TRBJ2-5, with a tentative D gene TRBD2 over 5 matching bases. The sequencing input was naive CD4+ T cells from blood. The cell subset or site label on this specimen signifies: true naive CD4+ T cells. The bases read TGTGCCAGCAGCTTCGACCCGGGGGAGACCCAGTACTTC. This codes for CASSFDPGETQYF.